This paragraph covers one T cell receptor (beta chain) sequence. The specificity of this receptor is unknown. No much larger clonotype is one base removed from it; base qualities were not supplied. V sheds 5 bases and J sheds 0 bases, leaving 17 bases between their ends. From the cysteine through the phenylalanine, the CDR3 covers 16 amino acids. CDR3 DNA is the only sequence kept; it has 48 bases, read in frame from the first base. The germline V gene (reference sequence) sets CDR1 to GTSNPN and CDR2 to SVGIG. The CDR3 regions of human TCRbeta chains were analyzed by immunosequencing. Per the authors' processing: Repertoire TCRs were checked for matches against a reference library of SARS-CoV-2-specific TCRs that had been generated using the MIRA antigen-specificity platform. Breadth was defined as the fraction of unique TCRs that were SARS-CoV-2-associated, and depth was defined as the fraction of total T cells that were SARS-CoV-2-associated. Each spike-specific TCR was assigned to its reactive spike region and to a CD4 or CD8 class using the MIRA data. Log10-transformed breadth and depth values were compared by one-way ANOVA with Sidak's multiple comparisons tests. This is the immuneACCESS table as TCRdb keeps it, with only in-frame sequences that have V and J called. A part of the clones is gone; compared with another copy, unresolved V genes explain less than half, and the rest is unexplained. V, J and clone size are taken as reported in that table, and D and trimming were inferred from the DNA itself. This sample is represented by about 150,000 clones; about 93% of them were singletons. The top ten clones comprise roughly 9.1% of the sample.

The data were obtained in a study of T cell responses to AZD1222 COVID-19 vaccine (dated by TCRdb to the early 2020s). At the level of the whole study: Because spike-specific TCR depth and breadth did not differ between the two schedules, AZD1222 recipients who got a second dose at roughly 4 weeks were pooled with those who got a second dose at roughly 12 weeks. Enrollment into the trials was organized by age into subgroups of 18-55, 56-69 and 70-plus years, and those subgroups contained roughly 150, 30 and 60 TCR-sequenced participants, respectively. A total of 233 trial participants underwent TCR sequencing, of whom 200 to 220 received two doses of AZD1222 and about 25 received two doses of the MenACWY control vaccine.

The study at large found these results: Only five to seven AZD1222 recipients were SARS-CoV-2 seropositive at baseline, limiting conclusions about previously exposed vaccinees. The 56-69-year group was small, and its depth increase did not reach significance, likely because of low power. Nearly half of unique spike-specific TCRs reportedly recognized epitopes outside regions mutated in the B.1.351 and B.1.1.7 variants. After two AZD1222 doses, spike-specific TCR breadth and depth were significantly higher than at day 0 and than in MenACWY recipients. Participants were mostly white British, with more females than males. The authors suggested clonal diversity may have been underestimated. Vaccine-associated CD4 TCRs spanned the whole spike protein, with dominant responses in regions 160-218 and 743-854. Because no day 14 peak-response samples were available, repertoires were characterized only after the peak T cell response.

The sample's time point label, decoded: baseline before first vaccination. Vaccinee samples were obtained from the UK trials COV001 and COV002, which included a single-blind randomized controlled phase 2/3 trial of AZD1222 (ChAdOx1 nCoV-19) in healthy adults. For TCRbeta chain sequencing, PBMC samples from trial participants were taken at day 0 and at day 28 after the second dose. The rearranged chain carries TRBV30 and TRBJ1-5; the D gene is perhaps TRBD1, from 5 matching bases. This receptor was obtained from an adult in good health. Here the sequenced sample was peripheral blood, taken on day 0 of AZD1222 vaccination. The DNA sequence follows: TGTGCCTGGGGGAGTAGGGGTTGGTATAGCAATCAGCCCCAGCATTTT. This sequence encodes CAWGSRGWYSNQPQHF.